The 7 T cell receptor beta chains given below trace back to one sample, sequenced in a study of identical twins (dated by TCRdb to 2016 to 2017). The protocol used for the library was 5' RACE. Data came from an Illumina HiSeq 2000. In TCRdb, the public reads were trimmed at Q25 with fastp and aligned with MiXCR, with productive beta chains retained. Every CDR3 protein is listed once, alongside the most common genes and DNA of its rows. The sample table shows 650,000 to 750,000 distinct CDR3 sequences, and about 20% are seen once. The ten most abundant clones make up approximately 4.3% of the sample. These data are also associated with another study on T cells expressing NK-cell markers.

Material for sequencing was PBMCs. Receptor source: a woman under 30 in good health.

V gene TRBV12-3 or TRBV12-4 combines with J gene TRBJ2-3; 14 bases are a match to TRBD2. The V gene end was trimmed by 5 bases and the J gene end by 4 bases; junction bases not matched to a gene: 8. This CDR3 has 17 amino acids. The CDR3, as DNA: TGTGCCAGCAGTCCAGGGACTAGCGGGAGATCGGCAGATACGCAGTATTTT. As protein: CASSPGTSGRSADTQYF.

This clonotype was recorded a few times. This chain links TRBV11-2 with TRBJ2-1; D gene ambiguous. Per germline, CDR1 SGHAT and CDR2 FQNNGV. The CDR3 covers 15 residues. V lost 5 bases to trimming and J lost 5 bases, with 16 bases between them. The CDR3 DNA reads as TGTGCCAGCAGCGAGTGGAGAGCAGCGAACAATGAGCAGTTCTTC. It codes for CASSEWRAANNEQFF.

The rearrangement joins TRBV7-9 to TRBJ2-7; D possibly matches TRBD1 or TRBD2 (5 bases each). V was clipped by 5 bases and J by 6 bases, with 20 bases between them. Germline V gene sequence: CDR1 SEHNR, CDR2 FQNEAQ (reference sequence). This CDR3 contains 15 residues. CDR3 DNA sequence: TGTGCCAGCAGCCCCAGGGAGCTAGTGGGGTCCGAGCAGTACTTC. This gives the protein CASSPRELVGSEQYF.

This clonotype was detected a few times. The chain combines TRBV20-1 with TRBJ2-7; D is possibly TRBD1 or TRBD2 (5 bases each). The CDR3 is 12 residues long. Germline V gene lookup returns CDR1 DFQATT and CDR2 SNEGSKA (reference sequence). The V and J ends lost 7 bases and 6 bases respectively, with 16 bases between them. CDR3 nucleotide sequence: TGCAGTGGAGACAGAGGGGCGGGCGAGCAGTACTTC. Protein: CSGDRGAGEQYF.

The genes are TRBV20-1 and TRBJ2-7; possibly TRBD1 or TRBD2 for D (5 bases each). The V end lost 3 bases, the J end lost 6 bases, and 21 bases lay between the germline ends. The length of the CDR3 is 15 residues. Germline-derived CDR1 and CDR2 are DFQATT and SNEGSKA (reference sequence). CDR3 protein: CSARNLGTGALEQYF. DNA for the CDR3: TGCAGTGCTAGGAACTTGGGGACGGGTGCCCTCGAGCAGTACTTC.

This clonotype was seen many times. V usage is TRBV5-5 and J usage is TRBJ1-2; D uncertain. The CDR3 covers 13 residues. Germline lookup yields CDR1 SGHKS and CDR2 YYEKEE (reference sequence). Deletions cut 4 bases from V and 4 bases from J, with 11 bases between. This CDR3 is CASSATLVYGYTF. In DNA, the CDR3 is TGTGCCAGCAGCGCCACATTAGTCTATGGCTACACCTTC.

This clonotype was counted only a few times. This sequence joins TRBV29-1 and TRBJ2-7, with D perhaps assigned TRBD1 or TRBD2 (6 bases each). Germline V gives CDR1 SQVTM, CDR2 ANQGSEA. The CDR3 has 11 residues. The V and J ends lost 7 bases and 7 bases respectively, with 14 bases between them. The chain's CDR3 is CSAREGGEQYF. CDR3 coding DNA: TGCAGCGCCAGAGAAGGGGGGGAGCAGTACTTC.